This T cell receptor beta chain was identified during a study of Ad26.COV2.S vaccination and SARS-CoV-2 variants. Study information: Participants got Ad26.COV2.S intramuscularly, once or twice 56 days apart.

Treatment noted: roughly 19 received Ad26.COV2.S at low or high dose, single or two shots; about 5 received placebo; per-sample allocation not given. Samples were taken on day 63 after the first vaccine or placebo injection. Based in Boston, the donor was an adult of 18-55 years. The administered vaccine (an Ad26 vector) expressed Wuhan-strain SARS-CoV-2 spike. With respect to this clone: What it binds is not known.

Germline assignment: CDR1 WNHNN and CDR2 SYGVQD (reference sequence). V was clipped by 3 bases and J by 0 bases; unmatched bases: 6. The length of the CDR3 is 19 residues. General study points: The analyses of TCR breadth and depth may have understated the size of total T cell responses.

TCRdb keeps only in-frame clones here, not all; method: immunoSEQ multiplex PCR. The top ten hold 1.5% to 2% of the sample, which has around 500,000 clones, about nine tenths seen once. The source of this sequence is a person between 18 and 65 years old who received the Ad26.COV2.S COVID-19 vaccine or a placebo. Here the sequenced sample was peripheral blood, taken in a trial of Ad26.COV2.S vaccine versus placebo. V and J are TRBV10-1 and TRBJ2-1; 15 nucleotides agree with TRBD2. CDR3 loop: CASSDQGLAGGSSYNEQFF. The DNA for the CDR3 is TGCGCCAGCAGTGACCAAGGACTAGCGGGAGGGTCCTCCTACAATGAGCAGTTCTTC.